This TCR beta chain emerged from a study of T cell responses to AZD1222 COVID-19 vaccine. As for this clone: Its antigen is unknown.

Clones were read by immunoSEQ multiplex PCR, and TCRdb kept only the in-frame ones, dropping some. Among 65,000 to 95,000 clones, approximately 83% were seen once, and the ten largest hold 8% to 13%. This CDR3 is 18 amino acids long. In germline, CDR1 is MDHEN, CDR2 SYDVKM. The V segment lost 1 base and the J segment 2 bases; nucleotides outside the gene matches: 14. Regarding the study as a whole: At baseline, seropositivity was found in only a handful of AZD1222 recipients. Donors were mostly white British, more females; clonal diversity possibly underestimated.

The sequencing here drew on peripheral blood, taken 28 days after the second AZD1222 dose. The V call is TRBV28, the J call TRBJ2-7; 7 bases align to TRBD1. The origin of this receptor is an adult who received the AZD1222 COVID-19 vaccine. This CDR3 reads CASSLYGEGQGEPYEQYF. The CDR3 coding sequence is TGTGCCAGCAGTTTATATGGGGAAGGGCAGGGGGAACCCTACGAGCAGTACTTC. Together with reference TRBV28 and TRBJ2-7, the CDR3 gives the full variable domain: DVKVTQSSRYLVKRTGEKVFLECVQDMDHENMFWYRQDPGLGLRLIYFSYDVKMKEKGDIPEGYSVSREKKERFSLILESASTNQTSMYLCASSLYGEGQGEPYEQYFGPGTRLTVT.